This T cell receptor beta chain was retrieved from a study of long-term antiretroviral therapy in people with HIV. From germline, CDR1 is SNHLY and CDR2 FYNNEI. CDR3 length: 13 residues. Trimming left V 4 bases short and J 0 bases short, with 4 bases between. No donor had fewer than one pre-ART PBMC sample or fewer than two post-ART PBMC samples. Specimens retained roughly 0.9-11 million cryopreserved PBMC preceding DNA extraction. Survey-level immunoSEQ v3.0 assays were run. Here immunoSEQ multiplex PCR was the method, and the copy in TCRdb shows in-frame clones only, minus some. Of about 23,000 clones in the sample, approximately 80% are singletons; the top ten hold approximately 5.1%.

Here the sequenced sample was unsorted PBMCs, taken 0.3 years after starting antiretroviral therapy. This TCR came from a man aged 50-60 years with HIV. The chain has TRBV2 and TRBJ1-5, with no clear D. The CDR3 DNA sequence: TGTGCCAGCAGTGTAAATAGCAATCAGCCCCAGCATTTT. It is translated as CASSVNSNQPQHF.